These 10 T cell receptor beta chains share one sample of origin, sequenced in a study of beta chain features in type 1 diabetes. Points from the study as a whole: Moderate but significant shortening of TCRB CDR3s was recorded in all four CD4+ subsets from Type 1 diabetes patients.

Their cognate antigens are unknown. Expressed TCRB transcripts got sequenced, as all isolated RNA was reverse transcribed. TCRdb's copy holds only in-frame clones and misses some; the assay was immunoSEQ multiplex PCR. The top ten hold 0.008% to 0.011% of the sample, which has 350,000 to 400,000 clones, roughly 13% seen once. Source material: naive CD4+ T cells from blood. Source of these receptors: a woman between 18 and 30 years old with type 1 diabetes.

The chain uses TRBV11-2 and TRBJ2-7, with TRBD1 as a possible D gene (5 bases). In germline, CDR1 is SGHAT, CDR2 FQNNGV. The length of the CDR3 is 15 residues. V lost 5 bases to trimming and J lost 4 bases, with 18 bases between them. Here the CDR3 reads CASSTRQSPPYEQYF. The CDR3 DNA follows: TGTGCCAGCAGCACCCGACAGAGCCCCCCATACGAGCAGTACTTC.

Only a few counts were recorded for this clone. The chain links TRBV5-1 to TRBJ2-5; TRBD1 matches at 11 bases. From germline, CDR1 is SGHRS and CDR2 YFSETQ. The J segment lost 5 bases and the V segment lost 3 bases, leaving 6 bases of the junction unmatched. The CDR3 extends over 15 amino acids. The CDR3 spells CASSYTRDRGETQYF. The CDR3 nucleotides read TGCGCCAGCAGCTACACCCGGGACAGGGGGGAGACCCAGTACTTC.

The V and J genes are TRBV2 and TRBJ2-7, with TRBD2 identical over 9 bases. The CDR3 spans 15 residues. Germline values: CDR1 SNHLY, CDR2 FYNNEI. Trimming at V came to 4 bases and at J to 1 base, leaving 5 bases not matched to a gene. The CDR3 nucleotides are TGTGCCAGCAGTGCAATAGCGGGGGTTTCCTACGAGCAGTACTTC. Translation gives CASSAIAGVSYEQYF.

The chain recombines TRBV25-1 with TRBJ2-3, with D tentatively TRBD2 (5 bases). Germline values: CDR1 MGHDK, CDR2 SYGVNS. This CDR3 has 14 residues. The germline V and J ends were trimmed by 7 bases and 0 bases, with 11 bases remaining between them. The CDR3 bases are TGTGCCAGCACCGGACTCACGAGCACAGATACGCAGTATTTT. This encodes CASTGLTSTDTQYF. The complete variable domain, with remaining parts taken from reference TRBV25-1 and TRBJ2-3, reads EADIYQTPRYLVIGTGKKITLECSQTMGHDKMYWYQQDPGMELHLIHYSYGVNSTEKGDLSSESTVSRIRTEHFPLTLESARPSHTSQYLCASTGLTSTDTQYFGPGTRLTVL.

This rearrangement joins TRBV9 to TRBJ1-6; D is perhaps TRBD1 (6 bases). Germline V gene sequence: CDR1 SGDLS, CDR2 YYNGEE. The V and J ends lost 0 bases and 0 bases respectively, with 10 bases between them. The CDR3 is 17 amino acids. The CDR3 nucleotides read TGTGCCAGCAGCGTAGGGGACATCAGCTCCTATAATTCACCCCTCCACTTT. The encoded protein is CASSVGDISSYNSPLHF.

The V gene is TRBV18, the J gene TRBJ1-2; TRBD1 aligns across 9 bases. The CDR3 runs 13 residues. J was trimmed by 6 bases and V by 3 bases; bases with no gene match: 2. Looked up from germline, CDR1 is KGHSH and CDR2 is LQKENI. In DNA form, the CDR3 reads TGTGCCAGCTCACCCCGGGACAGGGATGGCTACACCTTC. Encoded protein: CASSPRDRDGYTF.

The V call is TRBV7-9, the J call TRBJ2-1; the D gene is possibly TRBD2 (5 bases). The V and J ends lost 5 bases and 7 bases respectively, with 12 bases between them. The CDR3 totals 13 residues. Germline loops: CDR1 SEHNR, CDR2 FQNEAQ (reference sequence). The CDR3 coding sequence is TGTGCCAGCAGCGGGTGGAGGCGGAATGAGCAGTTCTTC. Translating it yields CASSGWRRNEQFF.

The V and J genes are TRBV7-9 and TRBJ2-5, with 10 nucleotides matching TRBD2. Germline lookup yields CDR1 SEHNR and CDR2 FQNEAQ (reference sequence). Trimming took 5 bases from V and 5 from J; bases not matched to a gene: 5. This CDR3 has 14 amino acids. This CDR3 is CASSPGTSAETQYF. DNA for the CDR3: TGTGCCAGCAGCCCGGGGACTAGCGCGGAGACCCAGTACTTC.

Here the CDR3 reads CASSSLAGPNNEQFF. The DNA for the CDR3 is TGTGCCAGCAGCTCACTAGCGGGACCTAACAATGAGCAGTTCTTC. The chain employs TRBV7-9 and TRBJ2-1; 10 bases align to TRBD2. Germline V gene data show CDR1 as SEHNR and CDR2 as FQNEAQ (reference sequence). The V gene end was trimmed by 4 bases and the J gene end by 5 bases; junction bases not matched to a gene: 5. The CDR3 loop spans 15 amino acids.

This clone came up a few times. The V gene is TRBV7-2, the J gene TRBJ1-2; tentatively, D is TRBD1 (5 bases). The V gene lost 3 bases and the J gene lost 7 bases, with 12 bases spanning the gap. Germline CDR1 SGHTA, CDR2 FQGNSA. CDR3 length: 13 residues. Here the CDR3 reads CASSFQGLGGYTF. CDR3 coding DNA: TGTGCCAGCAGCTTCCAGGGTTTGGGTGGCTACACCTTC.